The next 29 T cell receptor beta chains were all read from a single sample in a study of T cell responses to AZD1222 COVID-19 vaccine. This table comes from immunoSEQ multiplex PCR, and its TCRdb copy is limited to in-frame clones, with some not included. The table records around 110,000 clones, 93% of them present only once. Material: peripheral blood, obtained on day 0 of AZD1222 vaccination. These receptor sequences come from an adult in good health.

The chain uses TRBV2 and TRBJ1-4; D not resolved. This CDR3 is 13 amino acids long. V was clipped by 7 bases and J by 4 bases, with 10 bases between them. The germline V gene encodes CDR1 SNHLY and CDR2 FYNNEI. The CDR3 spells CASKNRLNEKLFF. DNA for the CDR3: TGTGCCAGCAAAAACAGACTTAATGAAAAACTGTTTTTT.

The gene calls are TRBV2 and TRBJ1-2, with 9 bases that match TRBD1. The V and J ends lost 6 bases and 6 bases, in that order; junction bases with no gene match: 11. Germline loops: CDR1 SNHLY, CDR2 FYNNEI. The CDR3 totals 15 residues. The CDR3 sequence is CASRDDRGSVHGYTF. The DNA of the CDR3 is TGTGCCAGCAGAGATGACAGGGGGTCGGTGCATGGCTACACCTTC.

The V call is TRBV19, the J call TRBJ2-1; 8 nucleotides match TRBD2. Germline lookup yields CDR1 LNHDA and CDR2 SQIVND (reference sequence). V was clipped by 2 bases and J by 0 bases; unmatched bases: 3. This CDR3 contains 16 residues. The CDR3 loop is CASSITSGSSYNEQFF. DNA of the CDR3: TGTGCCAGTAGTATAACTAGCGGTAGCTCCTACAATGAGCAGTTCTTC.

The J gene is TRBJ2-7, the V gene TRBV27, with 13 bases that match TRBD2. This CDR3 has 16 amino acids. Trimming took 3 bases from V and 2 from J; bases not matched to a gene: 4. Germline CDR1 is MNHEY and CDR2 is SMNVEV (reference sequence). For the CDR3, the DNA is TGTGCCAGCAGTTTGATGGGGACTAGCGGGACCTACGAGCAGTACTTC. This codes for CASSLMGTSGTYEQYF.

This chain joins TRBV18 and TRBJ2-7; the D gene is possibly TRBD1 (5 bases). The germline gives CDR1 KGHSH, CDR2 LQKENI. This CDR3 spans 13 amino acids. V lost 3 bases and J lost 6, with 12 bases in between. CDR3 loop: CASSPAGLREQYF. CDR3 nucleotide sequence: TGTGCCAGCTCACCGGCAGGGCTCCGCGAGCAGTACTTC.

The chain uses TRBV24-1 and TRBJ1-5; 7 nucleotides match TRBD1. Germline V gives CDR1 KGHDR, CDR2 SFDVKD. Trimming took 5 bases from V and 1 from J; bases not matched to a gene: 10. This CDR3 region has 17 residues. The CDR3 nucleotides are TGTGCCACCAGTGGACAGGGTAAGGTCGGCAGCAATCAGCCCCAGCATTTT. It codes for CATSGQGKVGSNQPQHF.

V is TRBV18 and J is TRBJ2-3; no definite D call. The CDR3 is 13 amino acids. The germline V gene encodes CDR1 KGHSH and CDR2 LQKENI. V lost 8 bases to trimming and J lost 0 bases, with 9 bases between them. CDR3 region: CASEFPSTDTQYF. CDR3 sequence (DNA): TGTGCCAGCGAATTTCCGAGCACAGATACGCAGTATTTT.

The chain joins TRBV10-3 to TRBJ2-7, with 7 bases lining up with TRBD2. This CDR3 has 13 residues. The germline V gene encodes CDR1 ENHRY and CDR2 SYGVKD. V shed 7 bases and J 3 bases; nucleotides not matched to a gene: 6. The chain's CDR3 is CAITPGGFYEQYF. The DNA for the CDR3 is TGTGCCATCACACCGGGGGGTTTCTACGAGCAGTACTTC.

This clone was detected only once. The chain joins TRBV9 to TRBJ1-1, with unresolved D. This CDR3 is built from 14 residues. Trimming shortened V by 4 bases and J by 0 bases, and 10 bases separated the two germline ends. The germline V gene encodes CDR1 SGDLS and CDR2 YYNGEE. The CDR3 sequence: CASSPAGMNTEAFF. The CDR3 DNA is TGTGCCAGCAGCCCAGCGGGGATGAACACTGAAGCTTTCTTT.

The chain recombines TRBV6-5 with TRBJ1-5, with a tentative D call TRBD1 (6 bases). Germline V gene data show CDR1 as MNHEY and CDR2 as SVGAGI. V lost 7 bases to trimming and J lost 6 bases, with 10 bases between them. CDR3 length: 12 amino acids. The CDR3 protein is CASKSGAQPQHF. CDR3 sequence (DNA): TGTGCCAGCAAATCAGGGGCTCAGCCCCAGCATTTT.

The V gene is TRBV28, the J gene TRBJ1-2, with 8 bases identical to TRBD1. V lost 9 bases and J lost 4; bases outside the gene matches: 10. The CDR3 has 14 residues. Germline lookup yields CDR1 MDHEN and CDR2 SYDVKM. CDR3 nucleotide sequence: TGTGCCAGTCGTCGTTCGGGACAGGCCTATGGCTACACCTTC. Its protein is CASRRSGQAYGYTF.

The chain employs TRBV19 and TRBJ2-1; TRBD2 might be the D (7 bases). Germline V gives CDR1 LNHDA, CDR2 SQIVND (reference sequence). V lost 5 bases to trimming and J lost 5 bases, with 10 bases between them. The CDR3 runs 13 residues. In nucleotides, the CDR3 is TGTGCCAGTAGTCAGGGGAGGGACAATGAGCAGTTCTTC. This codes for CASSQGRDNEQFF.

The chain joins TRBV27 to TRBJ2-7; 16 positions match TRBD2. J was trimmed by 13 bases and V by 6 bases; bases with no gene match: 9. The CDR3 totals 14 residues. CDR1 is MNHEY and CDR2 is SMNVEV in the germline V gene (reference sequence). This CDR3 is CASRQDGTSGRAYF. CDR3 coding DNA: TGTGCCAGCAGACAAGACGGGACTAGCGGGAGGGCCTACTTC.

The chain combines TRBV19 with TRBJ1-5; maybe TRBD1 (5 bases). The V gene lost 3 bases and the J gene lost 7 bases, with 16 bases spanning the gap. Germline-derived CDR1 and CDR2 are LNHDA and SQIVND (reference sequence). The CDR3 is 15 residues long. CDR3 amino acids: CASSIGQGLRQPQHF. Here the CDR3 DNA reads TGTGCCAGTAGTATCGGGCAGGGTTTGAGACAGCCCCAGCATTTT. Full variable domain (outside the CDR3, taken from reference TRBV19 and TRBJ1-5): DGGITQSPKYLFRKEGQNVTLSCEQNLNHDAMYWYRQDPGQGLRLIYYSQIVNDFQKGDIAEGYSVSREKKESFPLTVTSAQKNPTAFYLCASSIGQGLRQPQHFGDGTRLSIL.

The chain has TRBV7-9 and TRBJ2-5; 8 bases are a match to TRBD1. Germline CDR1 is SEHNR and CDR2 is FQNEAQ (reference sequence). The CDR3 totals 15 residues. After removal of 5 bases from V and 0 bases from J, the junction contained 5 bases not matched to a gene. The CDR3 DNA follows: TGTGCCAGCAGCCTCCGGACAGGGTACCAAGAGACCCAGTACTTC. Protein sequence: CASSLRTGYQETQYF.

CDR3 sequence: CASSLGLASHNEQFF. The CDR3 DNA reads TGCGCCAGCAGCTTGGGACTAGCTTCCCACAATGAGCAGTTCTTC. The chain employs TRBV5-1 and TRBJ2-1, with TRBD2 matching over 7 bases. V lost 0 bases to trimming and J lost 5 bases; unmatched junction nucleotides: 5. Germline loops: CDR1 SGHRS, CDR2 YFSETQ. CDR3 size: 15 residues.

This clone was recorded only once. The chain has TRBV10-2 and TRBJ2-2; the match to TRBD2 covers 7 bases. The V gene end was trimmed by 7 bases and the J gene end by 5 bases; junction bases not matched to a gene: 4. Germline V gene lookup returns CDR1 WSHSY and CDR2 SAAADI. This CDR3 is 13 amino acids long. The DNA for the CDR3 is TGCGCCAGCACTAGCGGAGTAACCGGGGAGCTGTTTTTT. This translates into CASTSGVTGELFF.

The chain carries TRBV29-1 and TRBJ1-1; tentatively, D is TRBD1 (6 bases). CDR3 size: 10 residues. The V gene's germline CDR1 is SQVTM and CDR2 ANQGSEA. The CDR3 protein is CVGQNTEAFF. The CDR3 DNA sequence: TGCGTGGGACAGAACACTGAAGCTTTCTTT.

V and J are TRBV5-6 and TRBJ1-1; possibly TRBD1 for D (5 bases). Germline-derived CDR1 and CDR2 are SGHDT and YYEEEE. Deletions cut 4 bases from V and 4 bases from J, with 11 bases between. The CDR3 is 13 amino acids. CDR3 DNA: TGTGCCAGCAGCCTAGGGGAGGCCACTGAAGCTTTCTTT. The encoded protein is CASSLGEATEAFF. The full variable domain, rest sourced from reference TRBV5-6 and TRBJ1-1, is DAGVTQSPTHLIKTRGQQVTLRCSPKSGHDTVSWYQQALGQGPQFIFQYYEEEERQRGNFPDRFSGHQFPNYSSELNVNALLLGDSALYLCASSLGEATEAFFGQGTRLTVV.

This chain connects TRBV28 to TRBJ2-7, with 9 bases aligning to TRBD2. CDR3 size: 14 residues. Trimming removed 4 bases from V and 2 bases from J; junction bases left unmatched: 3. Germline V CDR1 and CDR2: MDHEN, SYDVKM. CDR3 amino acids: CASSWASGAYEQYF. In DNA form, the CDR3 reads TGTGCCAGCAGTTGGGCTAGCGGGGCCTACGAGCAGTACTTC.

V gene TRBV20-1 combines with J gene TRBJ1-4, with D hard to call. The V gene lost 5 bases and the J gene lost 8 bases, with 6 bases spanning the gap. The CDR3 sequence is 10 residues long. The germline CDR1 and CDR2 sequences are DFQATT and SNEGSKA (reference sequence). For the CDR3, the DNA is TGCAGTGCTGGAGGGGAAAAACTGTTTTTT. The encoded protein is CSAGGEKLFF.

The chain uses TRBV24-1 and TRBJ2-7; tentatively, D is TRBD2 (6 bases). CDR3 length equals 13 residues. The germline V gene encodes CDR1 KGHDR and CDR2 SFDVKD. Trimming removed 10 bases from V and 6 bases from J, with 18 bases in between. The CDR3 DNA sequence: TGTGCCACGGGGGGAAAATATAACGGCGAGCAGTACTTC. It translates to CATGGKYNGEQYF.

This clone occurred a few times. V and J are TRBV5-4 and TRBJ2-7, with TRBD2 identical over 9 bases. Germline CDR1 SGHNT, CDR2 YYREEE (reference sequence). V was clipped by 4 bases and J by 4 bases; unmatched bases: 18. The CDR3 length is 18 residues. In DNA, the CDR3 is TGTGCCAGCAGCCGGGGGGGTAGCGGGAGCTCCTCGAGATACGAGCAGTACTTC. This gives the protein CASSRGGSGSSSRYEQYF. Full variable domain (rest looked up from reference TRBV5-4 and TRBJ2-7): ETGVTQSPTHLIKTRGQQVTLRCSSQSGHNTVSWYQQALGQGPQFIFQYYREEENGRGNFPPRFSGLQFPNYSSELNVNALELDDSALYLCASSRGGSGSSSRYEQYFGPGTRLTVT.

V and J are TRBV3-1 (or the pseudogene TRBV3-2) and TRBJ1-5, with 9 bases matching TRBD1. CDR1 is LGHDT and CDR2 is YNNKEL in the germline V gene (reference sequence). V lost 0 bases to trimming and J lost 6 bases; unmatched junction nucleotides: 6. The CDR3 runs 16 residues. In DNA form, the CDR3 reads TGTGCCAGCAGCCAAGAGTGGGGACAGGGCACTCAGCCCCAGCATTTT. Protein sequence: CASSQEWGQGTQPQHF.

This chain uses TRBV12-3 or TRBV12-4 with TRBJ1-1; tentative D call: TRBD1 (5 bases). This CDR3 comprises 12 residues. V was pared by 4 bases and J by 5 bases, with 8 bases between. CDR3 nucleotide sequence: TGTGCCAGCAGTTCAGGGTGGACTGAAGCTTTCTTT. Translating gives CASSSGWTEAFF.

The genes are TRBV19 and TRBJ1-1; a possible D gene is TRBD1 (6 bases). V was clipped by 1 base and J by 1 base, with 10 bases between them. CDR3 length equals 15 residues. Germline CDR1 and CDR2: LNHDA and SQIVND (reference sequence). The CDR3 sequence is CASSIGTARNTEAFF. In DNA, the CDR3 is TGTGCCAGTAGTATAGGGACAGCAAGGAACACTGAAGCTTTCTTT.

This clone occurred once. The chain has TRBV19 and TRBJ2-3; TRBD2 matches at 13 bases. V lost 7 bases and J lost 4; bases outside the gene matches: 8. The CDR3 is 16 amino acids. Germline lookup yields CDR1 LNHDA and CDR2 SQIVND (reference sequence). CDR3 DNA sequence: TGTGCCAGTACCACACGGACTAGCGGGAGCCCAGATACGCAGTATTTT. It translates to CASTTRTSGSPDTQYF.

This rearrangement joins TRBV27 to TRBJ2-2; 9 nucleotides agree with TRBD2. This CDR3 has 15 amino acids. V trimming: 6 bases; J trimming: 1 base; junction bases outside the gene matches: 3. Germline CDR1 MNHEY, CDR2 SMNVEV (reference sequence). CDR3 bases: TGTGCCAGCAGGAGGACTAGCGAGAACACCGGGGAGCTGTTTTTT. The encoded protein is CASRRTSENTGELFF.

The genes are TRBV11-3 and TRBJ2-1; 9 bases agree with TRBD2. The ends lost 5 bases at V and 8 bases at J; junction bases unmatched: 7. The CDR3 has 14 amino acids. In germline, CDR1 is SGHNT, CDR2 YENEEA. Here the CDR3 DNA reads TGTGCCAGCAGCCGAACCGTAGCGGGAGATGAGCAGTTCTTC. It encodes CASSRTVAGDEQFF.